This T cell receptor (beta chain) was recorded in a study of T-cell reconstitution after alpha-beta-depleted transplantation in children (dated by TCRdb to the mid-2010s). Some background on the complete study: Using TCR repertoire profiling, the study followed T-cell immune reconstitution in a quantitative way in children after TCRalphabeta/CD19-depleted allogeneic hematopoietic cell transplantation. Results and caveats for the whole study, not just this receptor: Hyperexpanded clone frequencies declined over subsequent months; after one year, T-cell counts and TCRbeta diversity were mostly attributed to newly produced T cells. The high TCRbeta diversity at day 60 in some patients was ascribed to recipient T cells and intrathymic progenitors that had survived conditioning. About two months after transplant, the apparently early recovery of alphabetaT-cell counts reportedly depended on just several hundred clones that had expanded rapidly and came from non-depleted graft cells.

The label giving this sample's treatment or condition can be read as: allogeneic hematopoietic cell transplantation with graft depleted of TCRalphabeta T cells and CD19 B cells. The transplant recipients were children given TCRalphabeta/CD19-depleted allogeneic hematopoietic cell grafts. A note on this clonotype: What antigen it recognizes has not been identified. No clone much larger than this one lies a single base away; base qualities are absent.

From the cysteine through the phenylalanine, the CDR3 covers 15 amino acids. The CDR3 DNA has 45 bases and is translated from base 1. After removal of 4 bases from V and 9 bases from J, the junction retains 12 bases not matched to a gene. As encoded in the germline V gene, CDR1 is LGHNA while CDR2 is YSLEER. The library was produced with PCR. The sequencer listed for this sample is Illumina HiSeq 2500. TCR library preparation used molecular barcoding, with unique molecular identifiers applied to normalize quantification of the TCRbeta repertoire. TCRdb reran the public reads through fastp at Q25 and MiXCR, keeping productive beta chains. Under each unique CDR3 protein, matching rows form one entry showing the most common genes and DNA. Recorded for this sample are 75,000 to 90,000 distinct CDR3 sequences; roughly an eighth of them occurred a single time. 25% to 30% of the sample rests with the top ten.

The sample in question was PBMCs, mostly from graft donor cells, obtained 180 days after TCRalphabeta/CD19-depleted stem cell transplant. This chain joins TRBV4-3 to TRBJ1-2, and 9 junctional nucleotides match TRBD1. The clonotype comes from a male patient aged 2-15 years who had a stem cell transplant for acute lymphoblastic leukemia, so the T cells may come from the graft donor. CDR3 reads: CASSLLGWDRESYTF. The DNA is as follows: TGCGCCAGCAGCCTCCTCGGATGGGACAGGGAAAGCTACACCTTC.